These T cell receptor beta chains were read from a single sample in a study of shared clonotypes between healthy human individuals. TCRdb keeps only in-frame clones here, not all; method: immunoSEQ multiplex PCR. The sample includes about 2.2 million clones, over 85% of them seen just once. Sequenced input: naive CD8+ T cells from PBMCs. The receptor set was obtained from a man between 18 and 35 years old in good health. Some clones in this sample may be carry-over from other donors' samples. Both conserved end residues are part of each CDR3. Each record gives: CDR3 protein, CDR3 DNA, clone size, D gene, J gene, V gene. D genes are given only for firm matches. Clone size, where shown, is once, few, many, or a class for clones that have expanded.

CDR3aa: CASSPSQGASYNEQFF
CDR3nt: TGTGCCAGCAGCCCAAGTCAGGGGGCATCCTACAATGAGCAGTTCTTC
abundance: .
d_gene: TRBD1
j_gene: TRBJ2-1
v_gene: TRBV7-9

CDR3aa: CSGVQETQYF
CDR3nt: TGCAGCGGAGTCCAAGAGACCCAGTACTTC
abundance: .
d_gene: .
j_gene: TRBJ2-5
v_gene: TRBV29-1

CDR3aa: CASSLGTGREQYF
CDR3nt: TGCGCCAGCAGCCTTGGGACAGGGCGCGAGCAGTACTTC
abundance: .
d_gene: TRBD1
j_gene: TRBJ2-7
v_gene: TRBV4-1

CDR3aa: CASSKGDTDTQYF
CDR3nt: TGTGCCAGCAGCAAAGGAGACACAGATACGCAGTATTTT
abundance: .
d_gene: .
j_gene: TRBJ2-3
v_gene: TRBV11-1

CDR3aa: CASGTTRVYEQYF
CDR3nt: TGTGCCAGCGGCACTACGCGGGTCTACGAGCAGTACTTC
abundance: .
d_gene: .
j_gene: TRBJ2-7
v_gene: TRBV11-2

CDR3aa: CASGFGGSNTEAFF
CDR3nt: TGTGCTAGTGGTTTTGGAGGGTCGAACACTGAAGCTTTCTTT
abundance: .
d_gene: .
j_gene: TRBJ1-1
v_gene: TRBV12-5

CDR3aa: CASSLSSGTGELFF
CDR3nt: TGTGCCAGCAGTTTATCATCCGGCACCGGGGAGCTGTTTTTT
abundance: few
d_gene: .
j_gene: TRBJ2-2
v_gene: TRBV27

CDR3aa: CASEGRGTYEQYF
CDR3nt: TGTGCCAGCGAAGGGCGGGGTACCTACGAGCAGTACTTC
abundance: once
d_gene: .
j_gene: TRBJ2-7
v_gene: TRBV6-5

CDR3aa: CASSHTGGTVNYGYTF
CDR3nt: TGTGCCAGCAGTCACACAGGCGGGACAGTCAACTATGGCTACACCTTC
abundance: .
d_gene: TRBD1
j_gene: TRBJ1-2
v_gene: TRBV7-8

CDR3aa: CASSLVLSSYEQYF
CDR3nt: TGTGCCAGCAGTTTGGTCCTTTCCTCCTACGAGCAGTACTTC
abundance: .
d_gene: .
j_gene: TRBJ2-7
v_gene: TRBV28

CDR3aa: CASSFRHYPDEQYF
CDR3nt: TGTGCCAGCAGCTTCAGGCACTATCCTGACGAGCAGTACTTC
abundance: .
d_gene: .
j_gene: TRBJ2-7
v_gene: TRBV7-2

CDR3aa: CASSFRLADTDTQYF
CDR3nt: TGTGCCAGCAGTTTTCGGCTAGCGGACACAGATACGCAGTATTTT
abundance: once
d_gene: TRBD2
j_gene: TRBJ2-3
v_gene: TRBV28

CDR3aa: CASSQEERLAGLEQYF
CDR3nt: TGCGCCAGCAGCCAAGAGGAACGACTAGCGGGACTCGAGCAGTACTTC
abundance: .
d_gene: TRBD2
j_gene: TRBJ2-7
v_gene: TRBV4-3

CDR3aa: CASSSRETDNYGYTF
CDR3nt: TGTGCCAGCAGTTCCCGAGAGACCGATAACTATGGCTACACCTTC
abundance: once
d_gene: .
j_gene: TRBJ1-2
v_gene: TRBV11-2

CDR3aa: CASSIVDDEQFF
CDR3nt: TGTGCCAGTAGTATAGTGGACGATGAGCAGTTCTTC
abundance: .
d_gene: .
j_gene: TRBJ2-1
v_gene: TRBV19

CDR3aa: CASSQEGTVTDTQYF
CDR3nt: TGCGCCAGCAGCCAAGAGGGGACAGTCACAGATACGCAGTATTTT
abundance: .
d_gene: TRBD1
j_gene: TRBJ2-3
v_gene: TRBV4-1

CDR3aa: CASGTDYEQYF
CDR3nt: TGTGCCAGCGGGACAGATTACGAGCAGTACTTC
abundance: .
d_gene: TRBD1
j_gene: TRBJ2-7
v_gene: TRBV27

CDR3aa: CASRGNIPLYGYTF
CDR3nt: TGTGCCAGCAGGGGAAACATACCACTCTATGGCTACACCTTC
abundance: .
d_gene: .
j_gene: TRBJ1-2
v_gene: TRBV5-4

CDR3aa: CASSWTGTPPDTQYF
CDR3nt: TGTGCCAGCAGCTGGACCGGGACACCCCCAGATACGCAGTATTTT
abundance: .
d_gene: .
j_gene: TRBJ2-3
v_gene: TRBV5-6

CDR3aa: CASSPPVPGASGETQYF
CDR3nt: TGTGCCAGCAGTCCCCCCGTCCCGGGGGCAAGTGGAGAGACCCAGTACTTC
abundance: .
d_gene: .
j_gene: TRBJ2-5
v_gene: TRBV28

CDR3aa: CASSSSPGLLSYEQYF
CDR3nt: TGTGCCAGCAGCTCTAGCCCCGGACTACTGAGCTACGAGCAGTACTTC
abundance: .
d_gene: .
j_gene: TRBJ2-7
v_gene: TRBV7-8

CDR3aa: CASSLVGGTGSHNEQFF
CDR3nt: TGTGCCAGCAGCTTAGTAGGGGGGACAGGGTCCCACAATGAGCAGTTCTTC
abundance: .
d_gene: TRBD1
j_gene: TRBJ2-1
v_gene: TRBV7-2

CDR3aa: CASSGGGGETQYF
CDR3nt: TGTGCCAGCAGCGGGGGAGGAGGGGAGACCCAGTACTTC
abundance: .
d_gene: .
j_gene: TRBJ2-5
v_gene: TRBV9

CDR3aa: CSVPGGGSEQYF
CDR3nt: TGCAGCGTGCCCGGTGGGGGAAGCGAGCAGTACTTC
abundance: .
d_gene: .
j_gene: TRBJ2-7
v_gene: TRBV29-1

CDR3aa: CASSHWREVGPDTQYF
CDR3nt: TGTGCCAGCAGTCACTGGCGGGAGGTCGGTCCAGATACGCAGTATTTT
abundance: once
d_gene: TRBD2
j_gene: TRBJ2-3
v_gene: TRBV28

CDR3aa: CASSQVWDRVSEQYF
CDR3nt: TGCGCCAGCAGCCAAGTGTGGGACAGGGTGTCCGAGCAGTACTTC
abundance: .
d_gene: TRBD1
j_gene: TRBJ2-7
v_gene: TRBV4-3

CDR3aa: CASSLTPGNTEAFF
CDR3nt: TGCGCCAGCAGCTTGACCCCAGGGAACACTGAAGCTTTCTTT
abundance: few
d_gene: .
j_gene: TRBJ1-1
v_gene: TRBV5-1

CDR3aa: CASSPDIMNTEAFF
CDR3nt: TGTGCCAGCAGTCCGGACATCATGAACACTGAAGCTTTCTTT
abundance: .
d_gene: .
j_gene: TRBJ1-1
v_gene: TRBV28

CDR3aa: CASSLTSGRIDEQFF
CDR3nt: TGTGCCAGCAGTTTGACTAGCGGGAGGATAGATGAGCAGTTCTTC
abundance: once
d_gene: TRBD2
j_gene: TRBJ2-1
v_gene: TRBV27

CDR3aa: CASSLVRDRNEKLFF
CDR3nt: TGTGCCAGCAGCTTAGTTCGGGATCGTAATGAAAAACTGTTTTTT
abundance: .
d_gene: .
j_gene: TRBJ1-4
v_gene: TRBV7-9

CDR3aa: CASSSSGHPNTEAFF
CDR3nt: TGTGCCAGCAGCTCAAGCGGACACCCGAACACTGAAGCTTTCTTT
abundance: .
d_gene: .
j_gene: TRBJ1-1
v_gene: TRBV7-2

CDR3aa: CASSLKYKQPQHF
CDR3nt: TGTGCCAGCAGTTTAAAATATAAACAGCCCCAGCATTTT
abundance: .
d_gene: .
j_gene: TRBJ1-5
v_gene: TRBV28

CDR3aa: CASSESARRGGDEQFF
CDR3nt: TGTGCCAGCAGTGAATCCGCCCGCAGGGGGGGGGATGAGCAGTTCTTC
abundance: .
d_gene: .
j_gene: TRBJ2-1
v_gene: TRBV25-1

CDR3aa: CASSQGLAGVVGNEQFF
CDR3nt: TGTGCCAGCAGTCAGGGACTAGCGGGAGTTGTTGGCAATGAGCAGTTCTTC
abundance: .
d_gene: TRBD2
j_gene: TRBJ2-1
v_gene: TRBV27

CDR3aa: CASSYRGAGELFF
CDR3nt: TGTGCCAGCAGTTACAGGGGGGCCGGGGAGCTGTTTTTT
abundance: .
d_gene: TRBD1
j_gene: TRBJ2-2
v_gene: TRBV28

CDR3aa: CASSFRGIQETQYF
CDR3nt: TGTGCCAGCAGTTTTAGGGGGATCCAAGAGACCCAGTACTTC
abundance: .
d_gene: .
j_gene: TRBJ2-5
v_gene: TRBV28

CDR3aa: CASSPTSGSFTGELFF
CDR3nt: TGTGCCAGCAGCCCGACTAGCGGGAGTTTCACCGGGGAGCTGTTTTTT
abundance: .
d_gene: TRBD2
j_gene: TRBJ2-2
v_gene: TRBV7-9

CDR3aa: CASSEWVSGVLYEQYF
CDR3nt: TGTGCCAGCAGTGAATGGGTTAGCGGAGTACTCTACGAGCAGTACTTC
abundance: .
d_gene: .
j_gene: TRBJ2-7
v_gene: TRBV6-1

CDR3aa: CASSFLGLSETQYF
CDR3nt: TGTGCCAGCAGTTTCCTGGGGCTGAGTGAGACCCAGTACTTC
abundance: .
d_gene: .
j_gene: TRBJ2-5
v_gene: TRBV25-1

CDR3aa: CASSLVSDIGYEQYF
CDR3nt: TGCGCCAGCAGCTTGGTGTCGGACATAGGGTACGAGCAGTACTTC
abundance: .
d_gene: .
j_gene: TRBJ2-7
v_gene: TRBV5-1

CDR3aa: CASSIRRVLTGNEQFF
CDR3nt: TGTGCCAGCAGTATCCGACGGGTCTTGACAGGCAATGAGCAGTTCTTC
abundance: .
d_gene: .
j_gene: TRBJ2-1
v_gene: TRBV28

CDR3aa: CASSQGQVAVNEQFF
CDR3nt: TGCGCCAGCAGCCAGGGACAGGTGGCAGTCAATGAGCAGTTCTTC
abundance: .
d_gene: TRBD1
j_gene: TRBJ2-1
v_gene: TRBV4-1